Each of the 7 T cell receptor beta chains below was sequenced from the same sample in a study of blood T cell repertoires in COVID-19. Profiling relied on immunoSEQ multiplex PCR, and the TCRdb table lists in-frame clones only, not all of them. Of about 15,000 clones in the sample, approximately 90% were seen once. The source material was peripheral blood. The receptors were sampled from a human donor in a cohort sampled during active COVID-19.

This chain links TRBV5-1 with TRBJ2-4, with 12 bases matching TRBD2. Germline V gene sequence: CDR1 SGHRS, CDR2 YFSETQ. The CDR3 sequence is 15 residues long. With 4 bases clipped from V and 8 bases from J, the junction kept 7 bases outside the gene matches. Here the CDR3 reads CASSLGLAGTDIQYF. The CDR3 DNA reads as TGCGCCAGCAGCCTAGGACTAGCGGGAACGGACATTCAGTACTTC.

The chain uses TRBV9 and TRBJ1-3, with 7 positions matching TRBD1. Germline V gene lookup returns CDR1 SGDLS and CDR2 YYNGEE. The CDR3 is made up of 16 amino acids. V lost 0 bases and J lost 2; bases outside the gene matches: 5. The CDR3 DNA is TGTGCCAGCAGCGTAGAGGGGGACAGCCCTGGAAACACCATATATTTT. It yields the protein CASSVEGDSPGNTIYF.

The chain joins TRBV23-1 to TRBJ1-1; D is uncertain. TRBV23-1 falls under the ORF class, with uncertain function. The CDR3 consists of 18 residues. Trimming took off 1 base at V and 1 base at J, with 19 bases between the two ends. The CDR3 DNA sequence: TGCGCCAGCAGTCAATACTCCGACCTTGGACTGCAGAACACTGAAGCTTTCTTT. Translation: CASSQYSDLGLQNTEAFF.

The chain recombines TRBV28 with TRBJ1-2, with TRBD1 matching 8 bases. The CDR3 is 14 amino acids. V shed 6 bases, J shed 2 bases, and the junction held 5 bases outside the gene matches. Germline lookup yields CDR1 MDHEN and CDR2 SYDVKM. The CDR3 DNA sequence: TGTGCCAGCAGCTCAGGGGGCCCAAACTATGGCTACACCTTC. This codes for CASSSGGPNYGYTF.

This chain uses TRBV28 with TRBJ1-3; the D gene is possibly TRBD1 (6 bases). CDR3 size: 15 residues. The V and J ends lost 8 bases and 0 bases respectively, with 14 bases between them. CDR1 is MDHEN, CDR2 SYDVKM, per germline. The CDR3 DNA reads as TGTGCCAGCTCTCAGGGGCTAAGCTCTGGAAACACCATATATTTT. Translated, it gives CASSQGLSSGNTIYF.

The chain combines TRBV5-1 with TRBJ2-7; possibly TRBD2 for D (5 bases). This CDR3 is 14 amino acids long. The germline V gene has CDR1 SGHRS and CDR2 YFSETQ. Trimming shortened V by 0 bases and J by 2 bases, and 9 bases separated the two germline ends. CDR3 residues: CASSLDAGPYEQYF. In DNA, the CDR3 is TGCGCCAGCAGCTTGGATGCGGGTCCCTACGAGCAGTACTTC. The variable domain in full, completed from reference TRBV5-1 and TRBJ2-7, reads KAGVTQTPRYLIKTRGQQVTLSCSPISGHRSVSWYQQTPGQGLQFLFEYFSETQRNKGNFPGRFSGRQFSNSRSEMNVSTLELGDSALYLCASSLDAGPYEQYFGPGTRLTVT.

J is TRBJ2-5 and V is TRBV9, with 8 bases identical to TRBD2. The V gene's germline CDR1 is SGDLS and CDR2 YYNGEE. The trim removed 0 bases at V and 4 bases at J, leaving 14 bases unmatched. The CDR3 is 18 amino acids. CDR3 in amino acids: CASSVGSGRGVLLETQYF. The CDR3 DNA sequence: TGTGCCAGCAGCGTAGGGTCGGGGCGGGGGGTTCTACTAGAGACCCAGTACTTC. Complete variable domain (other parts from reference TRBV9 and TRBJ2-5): DSGVTQTPKHLITATGQRVTLRCSPRSGDLSVYWYQQSLDQGLQFLIQYYNGEERAKGNILERFSAQQFPDLHSELNLSSLELGDSALYFCASSVGSGRGVLLETQYFGPGTRLLVL.